A single sample is the source of the 16 T cell receptor beta chains below, sequenced in a study of shared clonotypes between healthy human individuals. TCRdb's copy holds only in-frame clones and misses some; the assay was immunoSEQ multiplex PCR. The sample includes 850,000 to 1,100,000 clones, 70% to 80% seen only once; the top ten take roughly 0.82%. The sample consisted of memory CD4+ T cells from PBMCs. Subset reported: CD45RA-negative fraction. These receptors originate from a man younger than 35 in good health. Some clones in this sample may be carry-over from other donors' samples.

This clone appeared once. The V gene is TRBV18, the J gene TRBJ1-3; tentative D call: TRBD1 (6 bases). The germline gives CDR1 KGHSH, CDR2 LQKENI. The CDR3 has 15 amino acids. With 4 bases removed from V and 4 bases from J, the gap between germline ends came to 14 bases. The DNA for the CDR3 is TGTGCCAGCTCACAAGGGGGGACGGTCGGAAACACCATATATTTT. Amino acids: CASSQGGTVGNTIYF.

This clone was recorded a few times. The V and J genes are TRBV30 and TRBJ1-1; no reliable D call. V was clipped by 4 bases and J by 3 bases, with 15 bases between them. The CDR3 loop spans 14 amino acids. CDR1 and CDR2 from the germline V gene are GTSNPN and SVGIG (reference sequence). The CDR3 DNA reads TGTGCCTGGATCGCCGGGGTCACCTACACTGAAGCTTTCTTT. It is translated as CAWIAGVTYTEAFF.

The chain combines TRBV2 with TRBJ2-5; no firm D call. The CDR3 runs to 13 residues. CDR1 is SNHLY, CDR2 FYNNEI, per germline. The V and J ends lost 4 bases and 2 bases respectively, with 8 bases between them. In DNA form, the CDR3 reads TGTGCCAGCAGTGGTGCCTCTCAAGAGACCCAGTACTTC. It yields the protein CASSGASQETQYF. The entire variable domain, with the rest obtained from reference TRBV2 and TRBJ2-5, is as follows: EPEVTQTPSHQVTQMGQEVILRCVPISNHLYFYWYRQILGQKVEFLVSFYNNEISEKSEIFDDQFSVERPDGSNFTLKIRSTKLEDSAMYFCASSGASQETQYFGPGTRLLVL.

The count of this clone is one. A much larger clone is a single base away; this may be a read error. The chain combines TRBV2 with TRBJ2-7, with 7 nucleotides matching TRBD1. CDR1 is SNHLY and CDR2 is FYNNEI in the germline V gene. The CDR3 runs 12 residues. With 5 bases clipped from V and 2 bases from J, the junction kept 0 bases outside the gene matches. The CDR3 DNA reads as TGTGCCAGCAGTCAGGGGGCCTACGAGCAGTACTTC. It is translated as CASSQGAYEQYF.

The chain recombines TRBV28 with TRBJ1-2; 9 nucleotides match TRBD1. The CDR3 is 14 amino acids. Germline lookup yields CDR1 MDHEN and CDR2 SYDVKM. V shed 6 bases, J shed 3 bases, and the junction held 5 bases outside the gene matches. CDR3 nucleotide sequence: TGTGCCAGCAGACACAGGGGGCGAGACTATGGCTACACCTTC. This encodes CASRHRGRDYGYTF.

In its sample, this clone was seen a few times. The sample has other DNA sequences that encode this CDR3 too. The genes are TRBV18 and TRBJ2-7, with 7 bases that match TRBD2. Looked up from germline, CDR1 is KGHSH and CDR2 is LQKENI. The CDR3 contains 14 residues. The V and J ends lost 2 bases and 4 bases, in that order; junction bases with no gene match: 5. The CDR3 DNA reads as TGTGCCAGCTCACCAAGGGAGGGGTCTTACGAGCAGTACTTC. This sequence encodes CASSPREGSYEQYF.

This CDR3 reads CASALDSSTGELFF. CDR3 sequence (DNA): TGTGCCAGCGCATTAGACAGTTCGACCGGGGAGCTGTTTTTT. This chain joins TRBV6-4 and TRBJ2-2; the D gene is possibly TRBD1 (5 bases). Germline V gene sequence: CDR1 MRHNA, CDR2 SNTAGT. V gave up 8 bases and J gave up 5 bases, with 15 bases separating them. The length of the CDR3 is 14 residues.

This chain joins TRBV5-1 and TRBJ2-2; D possibly uses TRBD1 or TRBD2 (5 bases each). Germline V lookup: CDR1 SGHRS, CDR2 YFSETQ. The CDR3 runs 16 residues. The V end lost 7 bases, the J end lost 1 base, and 17 bases lay between the germline ends. This CDR3 reads CASGFPGSLNTGELFF. CDR3 nucleotides: TGCGCCAGCGGTTTCCCAGGGAGTTTGAACACCGGGGAGCTGTTTTTT.

This chain joins TRBV25-1 and TRBJ1-2; D might be TRBD1 (5 bases). V shed 1 base and J shed 8 bases, with 17 bases lying between them. The CDR3 contains 15 residues. Germline V CDR1 and CDR2: MGHDK, SYGVNS. CDR3 in amino acids: CASSEFGRNRLGYTF. CDR3 coding DNA: TGTGCCAGCAGTGAATTTGGCAGGAACAGGTTGGGCTACACCTTC.

The V gene is TRBV9, the J gene TRBJ2-7, with D possibly called TRBD1 or TRBD2 (5 bases each). V lost 4 bases and J lost 4, with 15 bases in between. CDR1 is SGDLS and CDR2 is YYNGEE in the germline V gene. This CDR3 has 14 residues. The CDR3: CASSPAGTYYEQYF. CDR3 DNA sequence: TGTGCCAGCAGCCCTGCCGGGACGTATTACGAGCAGTACTTC.

This chain uses TRBV27 with TRBJ2-7, with D uncertain. Trimming pared 2 bases from V and 4 bases from J, leaving 9 bases between. CDR1 and CDR2 (germline): MNHEY, SMNVEV (reference sequence). This CDR3 spans 13 amino acids. The CDR3 spells CASSLVTGYEQYF. In nucleotides, the CDR3 is TGTGCCAGCAGTTTAGTTACTGGTTACGAGCAGTACTTC.

The V call is TRBV28, the J call TRBJ2-1; 10 bases map to TRBD2. The CDR3 totals 15 residues. CDR1 MDHEN and CDR2 SYDVKM come from the germline V gene. With 6 bases clipped from V and 6 bases from J, the junction kept 8 bases outside the gene matches. The chain's CDR3 is CASSSGTSAFNEQFF. The CDR3 bases are TGTGCCAGCAGCTCCGGGACTAGCGCATTCAATGAGCAGTTCTTC.

The chain has TRBV7-2 and TRBJ2-7, with 12 nucleotides matching TRBD2. This CDR3 comprises 19 residues. J was trimmed by 4 bases and V by 5 bases; bases with no gene match: 18. Per the germline V gene, CDR1 is SGHTA and CDR2 is FQGNSA. The CDR3 DNA reads TGTGCCAGCAGCCATCCTGGACTAGCGGGAAGAACTAATTGGTACGAGCAGTACTTC. Protein: CASSHPGLAGRTNWYEQYF.

This clone was observed a handful of times. This chain connects TRBV5-1 to TRBJ1-1, with TRBD1 as a possible D gene (5 bases). V lost 7 bases and J 2 bases, leaving 21 bases between the germline ends. Germline CDR1 is SGHRS and CDR2 is YFSETQ. This CDR3 comprises 16 residues. In nucleotides, the CDR3 is TGCGCCAGCGCACGAGCCTGGGACGGACTAAACACTGAAGCTTTCTTT. Amino acids: CASARAWDGLNTEAFF.

CDR3 in DNA: TGTGCCAGCAGTTTCAGGGTACAGTCCCCTGAAGCTTTCTTT. As protein: CASSFRVQSPEAFF. The chain links TRBV7-3 to TRBJ1-1, with a tentative D call TRBD1 (5 bases). Germline CDR1 and CDR2: SGHTA and FQGTGA. This CDR3 is 14 amino acids long. Trimming took 6 bases from V and 6 from J, leaving 17 bases between them. The full variable domain, with the rest looked up from reference TRBV7-3 and TRBJ1-1, is GAGVSQTPSNKVTEKGKYVELRCDPISGHTALYWYRQSLGQGPEFLIYFQGTGAADDSGLPNDRFFAVRPEGSVSTLKIQRTERGDSAVYLCASSFRVQSPEAFFGQGTRLTVV.

This clone was recorded once. A far bigger clonotype differs at one base, so this is likely a read error. This sample includes further DNA sequences coding for the same CDR3. The CDR3 protein is CASSDRGNTIYF. In nucleotides, the CDR3 is TGTGCCAGCAGTGACAGGGGAAACACCATATATTTT. This rearrangement joins TRBV28 to TRBJ1-3, with D perhaps TRBD1 (6 bases). The CDR3 is 12 residues long. V lost 5 bases and J 4 bases, leaving 6 bases between the germline ends. The V gene's germline CDR1 is MDHEN and CDR2 SYDVKM. The entire variable domain, with the rest obtained from reference TRBV28 and TRBJ1-3, is as follows: DVKVTQSSRYLVKRTGEKVFLECVQDMDHENMFWYRQDPGLGLRLIYFSYDVKMKEKGDIPEGYSVSREKKERFSLILESASTNQTSMYLCASSDRGNTIYFGEGSWLTVV.